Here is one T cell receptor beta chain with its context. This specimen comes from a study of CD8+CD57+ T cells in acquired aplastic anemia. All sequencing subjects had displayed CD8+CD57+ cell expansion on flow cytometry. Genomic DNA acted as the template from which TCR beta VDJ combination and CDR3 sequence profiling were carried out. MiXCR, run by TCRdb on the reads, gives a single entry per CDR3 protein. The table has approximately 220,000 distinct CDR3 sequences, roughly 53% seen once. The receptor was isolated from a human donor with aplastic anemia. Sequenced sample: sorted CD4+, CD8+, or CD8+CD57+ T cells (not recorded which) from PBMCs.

CDR3 sequence: CATRSSQGDTQYF. The CDR3 DNA is TGTGCCACCAGATCCAGTCAGGGTGATACGCAGTATTTT. The rearrangement uses TRBV24-1 and TRBJ2-3, with D tentatively TRBD1 (5 bases). Germline CDR1 KGHDR, CDR2 SFDVKD. Trimming removed 7 bases from V and 6 bases from J, with 13 bases in between. CDR3 length: 13 amino acids.